One sample yielded the 31 T cell receptor beta chains listed below, sequenced in a study of T cell repertoires in cytomegalovirus infection. TCRdb ran MiXCR on the reads and lists one entry per CDR3 protein. The table has about 260,000 distinct CDR3 sequences, approximately 14% seen once; the top ten hold 7.5% to 10%. Sample: PBMCs. The receptor source for this set is a human donor in good health (CMV status not recorded). Some clones in this sample may be carry-over from other donors' samples.

This clonotype was observed at least ten times. The chain carries TRBV7-2 and TRBJ2-1; D is uncertain. CDR1 and CDR2 (germline): SGHTA, FQGNSA. There are 14 residues in the CDR3. V was pared by 2 bases and J by 2 bases, with 7 bases between. The chain's CDR3 is CASSLRPAYNEQFF. CDR3 nucleotide sequence: TGTGCCAGCAGCTTAAGGCCAGCCTACAATGAGCAGTTCTTC.

There are many counts of this clonotype. V usage is TRBV7-8 and J usage is TRBJ2-7, with D possibly TRBD1 on 6 matching bases. CDR3 size: 14 residues. CDR1 and CDR2 from the germline V gene are SGHVS and FQNEAQ. V was pared by 1 base and J by 1 base, with 8 bases between. CDR3 nucleotides: TGTGCCAGCAGCTTAGACAGGGCATCCTACGAGCAGTACTTC. Encoded protein: CASSLDRASYEQYF.

This chain links TRBV12-3 or TRBV12-4 with TRBJ1-5; D gene uncertain. The CDR3 loop spans 15 amino acids. The germline V and J ends were trimmed by 1 base and 3 bases, with 10 bases remaining between them. The CDR3 loop reads CASSLDGSFNQPQHF. In DNA, the CDR3 is TGTGCCAGCAGTTTAGACGGCAGTTTCAATCAGCCCCAGCATTTT.

The sample holds many counts of this clonotype. V gene TRBV20-1 combines with J gene TRBJ2-7; no definite D call. The germline CDR1 and CDR2 sequences are DFQATT and SNEGSKA (reference sequence). The CDR3 length is 13 residues. V lost 6 bases and J 2 bases, leaving 14 bases between the germline ends. In DNA, the CDR3 is TGCAGTGCCCCGAACATCCCCCCCTACGAGCAGTACTTC. It yields the protein CSAPNIPPYEQYF.

This chain uses TRBV6-1 with TRBJ2-7; tentatively, D is TRBD1 or TRBD2 (6 bases each). The V gene's germline CDR1 is MNHNS and CDR2 SASEGT. The V and J ends lost 4 bases and 3 bases respectively, with 13 bases between them. The CDR3 is 14 residues long. The CDR3 sequence is CASSVARGLYEQYF. CDR3 DNA sequence: TGTGCCAGCAGTGTTGCCCGGGGGCTCTACGAGCAGTACTTC.

This clonotype has more than one count but fewer than ten. This chain connects TRBV29-1 to TRBJ1-2, with a weak D call TRBD1 (6 bases). Germline CDR1 SQVTM, CDR2 ANQGSEA. V lost 5 bases and J 8 bases, leaving 15 bases between the germline ends. The CDR3 is made up of 12 amino acids. CDR3 sequence (DNA): TGCAGCGTTACATTACAGGGATTGGGCTACACCTTC. This gives the protein CSVTLQGLGYTF.

This clonotype occurred many times. The J gene is TRBJ1-2, the V gene TRBV7-2; TRBD1 aligns across 7 bases. This CDR3 is built from 14 residues. With V trimmed by 3 bases and J by 6 bases, 7 bases remained unmatched. The germline CDR1 and CDR2 sequences are SGHTA and FQGNSA. This CDR3 is CASSFRGRMNGYTF. CDR3 DNA sequence: TGTGCCAGCAGCTTTAGGGGGCGAATGAATGGCTACACCTTC.

This clonotype was recorded at least ten times. This chain connects TRBV7-2 to TRBJ2-7; possibly TRBD1 or TRBD2 for D (5 bases each). Germline V lookup: CDR1 SGHTA, CDR2 FQGNSA. The CDR3 has 12 residues. V was trimmed by 4 bases and J by 3 bases, leaving 7 bases between them. The CDR3 region has the DNA TGTGCCAGCAGCTCGAGGGGCTACGAGCAGTACTTC. This codes for CASSSRGYEQYF.

V is TRBV20-1 and J is TRBJ2-2; no reliable D call. CDR3 length: 15 residues. V dropped 4 bases and J dropped 2 bases, with 14 bases sitting between them. In germline, CDR1 is DFQATT, CDR2 SNEGSKA (reference sequence). CDR3 DNA sequence: TGCAGTGCTACTGAGATGACAACAAACACCGGGGAGCTGTTTTTT. Amino acid sequence: CSATEMTTNTGELFF.

This clonotype occurred a few times. V is TRBV7-8 and J is TRBJ1-1; weak D call: TRBD1 (5 bases). This CDR3 region has 11 residues. Germline-derived CDR1 and CDR2 are SGHVS and FQNEAQ. V lost 4 bases and J 9 bases, leaving 9 bases between the germline ends. The CDR3 region is CASSSGQKAFF. CDR3 in DNA: TGTGCCAGCAGCTCGGGGCAGAAAGCTTTCTTT. Looking up the rest from reference TRBV7-8 and TRBJ1-1 gives the full variable domain: GAGVSQSPRYKVAKRGQDVALRCDPISGHVSLFWYQQALGQGPEFLTYFQNEAQLDKSGLPSDRFFAERPEGSVSTLKIQRTQQEDSAVYLCASSSGQKAFFGQGTRLTVV.

This chain connects TRBV12-3 or TRBV12-4 to TRBJ2-2; 8 bases fit TRBD1. The CDR3 is made up of 17 amino acids. The J segment lost 6 bases and the V segment lost 5 bases, leaving 14 bases of the junction unmatched. CDR3 sequence (DNA): TGTGCCAGCAGTCCCGGACAGGGCCGAGAGAAGGCCGGGGAGCTGTTTTTT. Protein: CASSPGQGREKAGELFF.

V is TRBV4-3 and J is TRBJ2-2; TRBD2 agrees at 10 bases. The CDR3 totals 17 residues. From germline, CDR1 is LGHNA and CDR2 YSLEER. V gave up 0 bases and J gave up 5 bases; unmatched junction bases: 6. CDR3: CASSQELAGGATGELFF. Here the CDR3 DNA reads TGCGCCAGCAGCCAAGAGTTAGCGGGGGGTGCAACCGGGGAGCTGTTTTTT.

This clonotype was observed a handful of times. The chain uses TRBV23-1 and TRBJ2-7; perhaps TRBD2 as D (6 bases). TRBV23-1 is noted as an ORF with a role that remains uncertain. V shed 7 bases and J shed 2 bases, with 15 bases lying between them. This CDR3 region has 14 residues. CDR3 residues: CASIQLWRAYEQYF. The CDR3 bases are TGCGCCAGCATCCAGCTGTGGAGGGCCTACGAGCAGTACTTC.

This clonotype was observed many times. The CDR3 is CASRPTSDFSGEQYF. The CDR3 bases are TGTGCCAGCAGACCGACGTCTGATTTCTCGGGCGAGCAGTACTTC. V gene TRBV7-6 combines with J gene TRBJ2-7; D uncertain. V was pared by 6 bases and J by 6 bases, with 21 bases between. CDR1 SGHVS and CDR2 FNYEAQ come from the germline V gene. The CDR3 runs to 15 residues. The full variable domain, with the rest looked up from reference TRBV7-6 and TRBJ2-7, is GAGVSQSPRYKVTKRGQDVALRCDPISGHVSLYWYRQALGQGPEFLTYFNYEAQQDKSGLPNDRFSAERPEGSISTLTIQRTEQRDSAMYRCASRPTSDFSGEQYFGPGTRLTVT.

This clonotype was detected only a few times. This rearrangement joins TRBV29-1 to TRBJ2-1; D remains unclear. The germline gives CDR1 SQVTM, CDR2 ANQGSEA. The CDR3 extends over 13 amino acids. The V gene lost 4 bases and the J gene lost 0 bases, with 7 bases spanning the gap. The CDR3 region has the DNA TGCAGCGTTGCTTCGAGCTCCTACAATGAGCAGTTCTTC. It yields the protein CSVASSSYNEQFF.

This clonotype was detected ten times or more. The chain links TRBV6-5 to TRBJ2-5; possible D gene TRBD2, 6 bases. Looked up from germline, CDR1 is MNHEY and CDR2 is SVGAGI. CDR3 length: 12 residues. V shed 6 bases and J shed 5 bases, with 10 bases lying between them. CDR3 nucleotides: TGTGCCAGCAGCCGCGGGGACGAGACCCAGTACTTC. Protein sequence: CASSRGDETQYF.

This clonotype was recorded a few times. V and J are TRBV2 and TRBJ2-6; maybe TRBD2 (6 bases). Trimming removed 7 bases from V and 0 bases from J, with 16 bases in between. In germline, CDR1 is SNHLY, CDR2 FYNNEI. CDR3 length: 17 residues. CDR3 loop: CASTPGGMSSGANVLTF. The DNA for the CDR3 is TGTGCCAGCACCCCTGGGGGGATGAGCTCTGGGGCCAACGTCCTGACTTTC.

This clonotype has a handful of counts. The chain uses TRBV7-3 and TRBJ2-1; 9 bases are a match to TRBD2. In germline, CDR1 is SGHTA, CDR2 FQGTGA. This CDR3 is 15 amino acids long. V lost 5 bases and J lost 4; bases outside the gene matches: 6. The CDR3 region is CASSPGLASYNEQFF. CDR3 bases: TGTGCCAGCAGCCCCGGACTAGCGAGTTACAATGAGCAGTTCTTC.

The V and J genes are TRBV20-1 and TRBJ1-2, with no clear D. V was cut by 6 bases and J by 3 bases, with 11 bases left in between. Germline V CDR1 and CDR2: DFQATT, SNEGSKA (reference sequence). The CDR3 runs to 12 residues. CDR3: CSAQYGYYGYTF. Written as DNA, the CDR3 is TGCAGTGCCCAATACGGGTACTATGGCTACACCTTC.

This clonotype was detected ten times or more. This chain connects TRBV12-3 or TRBV12-4 to TRBJ2-5; no definite D call. V was pared by 5 bases and J by 4 bases, with 17 bases between. The CDR3 covers 15 residues. The CDR3 loop reads CASSPYRSLGETQYF. The DNA for the CDR3 is TGTGCCAGCAGTCCCTACCGCTCCCTGGGAGAGACCCAGTACTTC.

This clonotype was counted many times. The chain links TRBV11-2 to TRBJ2-7, with D unresolved. The CDR3 contains 14 residues. Per germline, CDR1 SGHAT and CDR2 FQNNGV. Deletions cut 2 bases from V and 2 bases from J, with 10 bases between. The DNA for the CDR3 is TGTGCCAGCAGCTTAAGGGAATCCGCCTACGAGCAGTACTTC. Translating it yields CASSLRESAYEQYF.

This clonotype was seen only a few times. The chain is built from TRBV7-3 and TRBJ2-1; D not certain. Germline V gene sequence: CDR1 SGHTA, CDR2 FQGTGA. CDR3 length equals 14 residues. The ends were cut back, 1 base at V and 4 bases at J, with 8 bases in the middle. CDR3 in amino acids: CASSLSGKYNEQFF. The DNA for the CDR3 is TGTGCCAGCAGCTTAAGCGGAAAATACAATGAGCAGTTCTTC.

In this sample, this clonotype turned up a few times. The chain is built from TRBV2 and TRBJ1-5; 10 bases map to TRBD1. Looked up from germline, CDR1 is SNHLY and CDR2 is FYNNEI. After removal of 6 bases from V and 6 bases from J, the junction contained 8 bases not matched to a gene. The CDR3 has 15 residues. The CDR3: CASSIRQGAGQPQHF. The CDR3 DNA is TGTGCCAGCAGCATTAGACAGGGGGCGGGTCAGCCCCAGCATTTT.

This clonotype was found many times. This chain connects TRBV20-1 to TRBJ2-7; TRBD2 agrees at 11 bases. Germline-derived CDR1 and CDR2 are DFQATT and SNEGSKA (reference sequence). The CDR3 consists of 16 residues. The J segment lost 3 bases and the V segment lost 2 bases, leaving 9 bases of the junction unmatched. CDR3 nucleotide sequence: TGCAGTGCTAGACCTATTACTAGCGGGAGTGTCTACGAGCAGTACTTC. Its translation: CSARPITSGSVYEQYF.

This clonotype was detected many times. The rearrangement joins TRBV6-1 to TRBJ2-4; D tentatively fits TRBD1 or TRBD2 (7 bases each). There are 16 residues in the CDR3. CDR1 MNHNS and CDR2 SASEGT come from the germline V gene. Trimming took 7 bases from V and 7 from J, leaving 23 bases between them. The CDR3 nucleotides read TGTGCCAGCATGTCCCGATTTACAGGGGAGGGGAACATTCAGTACTTC. It encodes CASMSRFTGEGNIQYF.

The rearrangement links TRBV5-1 to TRBJ2-6, with 10 bases lining up with TRBD1. The CDR3 is made up of 17 amino acids. Germline CDR1 reads SGHRS; CDR2 reads YFSETQ. Unmatched junction bases numbered 5, after V lost 4 bases and J lost 1 base. CDR3 loop: CASSPPGQGSGANVLTF. The CDR3 bases are TGCGCCAGCAGCCCTCCGGGACAGGGGTCTGGGGCCAACGTCCTGACTTTC. Variable domain in full (rest from reference TRBV5-1 and TRBJ2-6): KAGVTQTPRYLIKTRGQQVTLSCSPISGHRSVSWYQQTPGQGLQFLFEYFSETQRNKGNFPGRFSGRQFSNSRSEMNVSTLELGDSALYLCASSPPGQGSGANVLTFGAGSRLTVL.

This clonotype was seen many times. This sequence joins TRBV29-1 and TRBJ1-6; D is unresolved. The CDR3 contains 14 residues. Germline CDR1 reads SQVTM; CDR2 reads ANQGSEA. The V end lost 3 bases, the J end lost 7 bases, and 13 bases lay between the germline ends. In DNA form, the CDR3 reads TGCAGCGTTGATATCCGGGAGCCAAATTCACCCCTCCACTTT. The encoded protein is CSVDIREPNSPLHF.

In this sample, this clonotype turned up a few times. This chain joins TRBV7-8 and TRBJ1-1; D is unresolved. This CDR3 has 15 amino acids. Germline lookup yields CDR1 SGHVS and CDR2 FQNEAQ. V lost 2 bases and J 3 bases, leaving 13 bases between the germline ends. The CDR3 here is CASSLIEGAYTEAFF. In nucleotides, the CDR3 is TGTGCCAGCAGCTTAATAGAGGGTGCGTACACTGAAGCTTTCTTT.

In its sample, this clonotype was seen many times. This chain uses TRBV28 with TRBJ2-4; D is uncertain. In germline, CDR1 is MDHEN, CDR2 SYDVKM. CDR3 length: 15 amino acids. V lost 6 bases, J lost 0 bases, and 12 bases lay in between. The CDR3 sequence: CASSLAQSAKNIQYF. CDR3 coding DNA: TGTGCCAGCAGCCTGGCCCAATCAGCCAAAAACATTCAGTACTTC.

The chain links TRBV20-1 to TRBJ2-5, with a weak D call TRBD1 (6 bases). The CDR3 length is 17 residues. The V gene's germline CDR1 is DFQATT and CDR2 SNEGSKA (reference sequence). V lost 6 bases, J lost 5 bases, and 28 bases lay in between. The CDR3 bases are TGCAGTGCGGGGCCCCCCGACAGGCGTTACGCAATGGAGACCCAGTACTTC. This encodes CSAGPPDRRYAMETQYF.

The table lists this clonotype with a few counts. This chain links TRBV5-1 with TRBJ2-1; TRBD2 matches 12 bases. The ends lost 5 bases at V and 7 bases at J; junction bases unmatched: 13. Germline CDR1 reads SGHRS; CDR2 reads YFSETQ. The CDR3 runs 17 residues. CDR3 bases: TGCGCCAGCAGGAAGACTAGCGGGGGCCTCCGGGCGAATGAGCAGTTCTTC. Protein: CASRKTSGGLRANEQFF.